This TCR beta chain appears in the sequencing data of a study of Ad26.COV2.S vaccination and SARS-CoV-2 variants. TCRdb's table, derived via immunoSEQ multiplex PCR, lists solely in-frame clones and lacks some. The sample contains fewer than 150,000 clones, about nine tenths of which appear only once. Deletions cut 2 bases from V and 5 bases from J, with 13 bases between. The CDR3 is made up of 15 amino acids. Germline CDR1 and CDR2: LNHNV and YYDKDF (reference sequence). Specimen: peripheral blood, collected after recovery from COVID-19. The TCR sequence derives from a human donor who had recovered from COVID-19. This rearrangement joins TRBV15 to TRBJ2-1, with D possibly called TRBD1 or TRBD2 (5 bases each). In DNA form, the CDR3 reads TGTGCCACCAGCAGAATAAGGGACGGAAACAATGAGCAGTTCTTC. The encoded protein is CATSRIRDGNNEQFF. Using reference TRBV15 and TRBJ2-1 for the parts outside the CDR3, the full variable domain is DAMVIQNPRYQVTQFGKPVTLSCSQTLNHNVMYWYQQKSSQAPKLLFHYYDKDFNNEADTPDNFQSRRPNTSFCFLDIRSPGLGDTAMYLCATSRIRDGNNEQFFGPGTRLTVL.